This record concerns one TCR beta chain sequence. Its antigen is unidentified. The time point denotes: baseline pretreatment blood. Treatment here: 15 Gy SBRT to primary tumor, nephrectomy 4 weeks later. TCRdb keeps only in-frame clones here, not all; method: immunoSEQ multiplex PCR. Among 95,000 or so clones listed, 86% were seen once. This entry is derived from a study of radiation and T cells in renal cell carcinoma. Study at large: Nephrectomy followed 15 Gy stereotactic body radiation by 4 weeks.

General observations from the study: Top tumor clonotypes rose in blood 2 weeks post-radiation, then contracted.

This CDR3 region has 15 residues. CDR1 MNHEY and CDR2 SVGAGI come from the germline V gene. Trimming at V came to 4 bases and at J to 2 bases, leaving 3 bases not matched to a gene. The chain couples TRBV6-5 to TRBJ2-3, with 10 bases fitting TRBD2. Sequencing used blood, obtained from a patient whose treatment included radiotherapy and nephrectomy. This clonotype originated in a man in his fifties or sixties with renal cell carcinoma. CDR3 DNA sequence: TGTGCCAGCAGTTTGACTAGCGGGTTCACAGATACGCAGTATTTT. It specifies CASSLTSGFTDTQYF.